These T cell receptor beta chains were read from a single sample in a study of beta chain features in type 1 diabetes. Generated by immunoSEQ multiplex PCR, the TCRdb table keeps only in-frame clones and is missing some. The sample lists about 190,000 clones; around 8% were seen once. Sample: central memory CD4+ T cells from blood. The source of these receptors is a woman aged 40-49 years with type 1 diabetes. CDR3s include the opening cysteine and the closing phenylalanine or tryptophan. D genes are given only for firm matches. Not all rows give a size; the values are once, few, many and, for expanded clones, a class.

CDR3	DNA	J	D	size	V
CASSYVRDSGNTIYF	TGTGCCAGCAGTTACGTACGGGACTCTGGAAACACCATATATTTT	TRBJ1-3	NA	few	TRBV7-2
CASSSTGTSNYEQYF	TGTGCCAGCAGTTCTACCGGGACTAGTAACTACGAGCAGTACTTC	TRBJ2-7	TRBD2	NA	TRBV27
CASMLRVNTGELFF	TGTGCCAGCATGCTCAGGGTGAACACCGGGGAGCTGTTTTTT	TRBJ2-2	NA	few	TRBV2
CASSPDREGGYTF	TGTGCCAGCAGCCCAGACAGGGAAGGTGGCTACACCTTC	TRBJ1-2	TRBD1	NA	TRBV7-3
CATGLLMNTEAFF	TGTGCCACGGGACTACTCATGAACACTGAAGCTTTCTTT	TRBJ1-1	NA	NA	TRBV10-3
CATLPGQGKYEQYF	TGTGCCACCCTCCCTGGGCAGGGCAAGTACGAGCAGTACTTC	TRBJ2-7	NA	few	TRBV25-1
CSAPTGQKAFF	TGCAGTGCACCAACCGGACAGAAAGCTTTCTTT	TRBJ1-1	NA	NA	TRBV20-1
CASSPVGRGETQYF	TGTGCCAGCAGCCCAGTCGGGAGGGGTGAGACCCAGTACTTC	TRBJ2-5	TRBD2	NA	TRBV7-7
CASRKIFRDRKLSTDTQYF	TGCGCCAGCAGGAAAATTTTCCGGGACAGAAAGTTAAGCACAGATACGCAGTATTTT	TRBJ2-3	TRBD1	many	TRBV23-1
CASRASGNEQFF	TGTGCCAGCAGAGCTTCCGGCAATGAGCAGTTCTTC	TRBJ2-1	NA	NA	TRBV2
CSVGDGTTEAFF	TGCAGCGTTGGAGACGGGACTACTGAAGCTTTCTTT	TRBJ1-1	NA	few	TRBV29-1
CASRSRVRAGANVLTF	TGTGCCAGCAGATCCAGGGTTCGTGCTGGGGCCAACGTCCTGACTTTC	TRBJ2-6	NA	NA	TRBV28
CASSSGTGRLNIQYF	TGTGCCAGCAGCTCTGGGACAGGGAGATTAAACATTCAGTACTTC	TRBJ2-4	TRBD1	NA	TRBV7-9
CASSPSSSGNTIYF	TGCGCCAGCAGCCCATCGAGCTCTGGAAACACCATATATTTT	TRBJ1-3	NA	few	TRBV5-1
CASLQGVSGELFF	TGTGCCAGCCTGCAGGGGGTATCCGGGGAGCTGTTTTTT	TRBJ2-2	TRBD1	few	TRBV28